The source of this T cell receptor (beta chain) is a study of long-term antiretroviral therapy in people with HIV. Study-level results: HIV repertoires covered narrower CDR3 length ranges than controls did.

Each donor had at least one pre-ART and at least two post-ART PBMC samples. Cryopreserved PBMC, at roughly 0.85-11 million per sample, were present before DNA extraction. The run of the v3.0 immunoSEQ assay was at survey level. For every sample, sequencing targeted roughly 40,000-55,000 T-cell genomes. Sequenced by immunoSEQ multiplex PCR; TCRdb stores in-frame clones only, minus some. The sample yields about 27,000 clones, roughly 85% seen once. Concerning this clone itself: Antigen: not known.

V dropped 2 bases and J dropped 6 bases, with 12 bases sitting between them. The CDR3 has 13 amino acids. In germline, CDR1 is SGDLS, CDR2 YYNGEE. J is TRBJ2-7 and V is TRBV9, with unresolved D. Sample: unsorted PBMCs, taken 2.3 years after starting antiretroviral therapy. The TCR sequence derives from a man aged 35 to 55 with HIV. The CDR3 is CASSVSGLAEQYF. CDR3 sequence (DNA): TGTGCCAGCAGCGTGTCGGGTTTAGCCGAGCAGTACTTC. The full variable domain, its missing parts supplied by reference TRBV9 and TRBJ2-7, is DSGVTQTPKHLITATGQRVTLRCSPRSGDLSVYWYQQSLDQGLQFLIQYYNGEERAKGNILERFSAQQFPDLHSELNLSSLELGDSALYFCASSVSGLAEQYFGPGTRLTVT.